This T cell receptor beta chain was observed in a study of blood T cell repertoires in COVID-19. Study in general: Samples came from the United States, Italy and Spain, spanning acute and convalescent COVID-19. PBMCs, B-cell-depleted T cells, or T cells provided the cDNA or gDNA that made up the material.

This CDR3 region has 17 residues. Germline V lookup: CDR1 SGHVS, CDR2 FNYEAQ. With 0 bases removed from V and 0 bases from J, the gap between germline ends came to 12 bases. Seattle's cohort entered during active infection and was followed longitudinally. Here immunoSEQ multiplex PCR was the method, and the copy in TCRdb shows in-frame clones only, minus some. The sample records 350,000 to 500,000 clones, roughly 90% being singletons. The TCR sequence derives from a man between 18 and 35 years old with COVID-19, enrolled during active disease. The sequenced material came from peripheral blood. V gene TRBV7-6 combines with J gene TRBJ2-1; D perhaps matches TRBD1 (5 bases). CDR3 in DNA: TGTGCCAGCAGCTTAGCGGGGCAGCCAAACTCCTACAATGAGCAGTTCTTC. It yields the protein CASSLAGQPNSYNEQFF.